This T cell receptor beta chain was sequenced for a study of T cells after yellow fever vaccination. Study-wide points: Most primary-vaccination clones recurred post-booster (approximately 96% CD4, 88% CD8).

The TCR cDNA carried a universal primer site and UMIs from 5'RACE template switching. Via MiXCR, TCRdb re-called the 5' RACE reads, giving one row per CDR3 protein. The sample lists about 300,000 distinct CDR3 sequences, 7.5% to 9.5% occurring once. This clonotype was detected many times. Its antigen is undetermined. The junction does not match germline at one end; this may be a read error. This CDR3 is 11 amino acids long. The sequenced sample was CD4+ T cells sorted from PBMCs, obtained 5 days after the yellow fever booster vaccination. The chain employs TRBV12-3 or TRBV12-4 and TRBJ1-2; D gene uncertain. This receptor was obtained from a man aged 18 to 35 who received the YFV17D yellow fever vaccine. CDR3 coding DNA: TGTGCCAGCGGCCGGGTTGGGATGTTGTACTTC. Its protein product is CASGRVGMLYF.